The sequence of this TCR beta chain was determined in a study of T-cell reconstitution after alpha-beta-depleted transplantation in children. The study, taken as a whole, reports: Newly made T cells mostly supplied T-cell counts and diversity one year after transplant. Approximately two months post-transplant, alpha-beta T cells reportedly originated from several hundred expanded graft clones.

A remark on this clonotype: The antigen remains unidentified.

Unique molecular identifiers were incorporated during preparation of the TCRbeta library. Via MiXCR, TCRdb re-called the PCR reads, giving one row per CDR3 protein. This table holds approximately 85,000 distinct CDR3 sequences, less than 20% found once. The sample was PBMCs, mostly from graft donor cells, taken 180 days after TCRalphabeta/CD19-depleted stem cell transplant. The receptor comes from a male patient aged 2 to 10 who had a stem cell transplant for acute lymphoblastic leukemia, so the T cells may come from the graft donor.

CDR3 DNA: TGTGCCAGCAGCCAAGGATCATTAGGCGAGCAGTACTTC. Translated: CASSQGSLGEQYF. The rearrangement joins TRBV3-1 to TRBJ2-7; no clear D. The germline V gene has CDR1 LGHDT and CDR2 YNNKEL (reference sequence). V lost 1 base and J 6 bases, leaving 10 bases between the germline ends. The CDR3 loop spans 13 amino acids.